The source of this TCR beta chain is a study of T-cell memory formation after mild COVID-19. Study at large: Each donor largely had its own TCR clusters. General observations from the study: Day 15 to 85 contracting clones showed balanced CD4/CD8; day 15 to 37 expanders favored CD4+. A subset of responding clones appeared in pre-infection memory, suggesting cross-reactive memory joined.

The CDR3 loop spans 11 amino acids. V dropped 3 bases and J dropped 5 bases, with 5 bases sitting between them. Germline V gives CDR1 ENHRY, CDR2 SYGVKD. As concerns this clonotype: What it recognizes is unknown.

Each CDR3 protein is one row after TCRdb ran MiXCR on the 5' RACE reads. The repertoire holds 400,000 to 550,000 distinct CDR3 sequences, with roughly 25% as singletons. The clonotype originates from an adult woman who had mild COVID-19 (a few samples of this study predate the infection). Cell type and time point are not known. The rearrangement uses TRBV10-3 and TRBJ2-7, with D unresolved. Sequencing input: PBMCs or a T cell subset sorted from them (not recorded which). The CDR3 DNA is TGTGCCATCAGTGAACTGGACGAGCAGTACTTC. Protein product: CAISELDEQYF.